This T cell receptor beta chain is drawn from a study of cytomegalovirus exposure and HLA in healthy donors. Study-level findings and limits: Cytomegalovirus association was listed for 150 or so TCR beta chains. CMV antigen specificity of three CMV-associated chains was confirmed in vitro.

V gave up 7 bases and J gave up 1 base; unmatched junction bases: 2. CDR3 length: 14 amino acids. Germline values: CDR1 MGHDK, CDR2 SYGVNS. In regard to this clone: Its antigen is not known.

Sequencing used immunoSEQ multiplex PCR; TCRdb keeps in-frame clones, though not all of them. Among 180,000 or so clones, around 86% were seen once, and the ten largest hold roughly 6.6%. The chain joins TRBV25-1 to TRBJ2-2; TRBD1 matches at 8 bases. This TCR derives from a man under 40 in good health and CMV-seropositive. The sequenced sample was PBMCs. CDR3 sequence: CASTDRVNTGELFF. The CDR3 coding sequence is TGTGCCAGCACGGACAGGGTGAACACCGGGGAGCTGTTTTTT.